Listed here are 12 T cell receptor beta chains from one sample, sequenced in a study of cytomegalovirus exposure and HLA in healthy donors. Primers included in the PCR were 60 Vbeta and 13 Jbeta primers. TCRdb keeps only in-frame clones here, not all; method: immunoSEQ multiplex PCR. The data show fewer than 200,000 clones, about four fifths seen once. Sequenced: PBMCs. These receptors were obtained from a woman aged 18-29 years in good health and CMV-seronegative.

V gene TRBV6-6 combines with J gene TRBJ2-2, with 9 bases identical to TRBD2. The V and J ends lost 2 bases and 0 bases, in that order; junction bases with no gene match: 1. CDR3 length: 16 residues. Looked up from germline, CDR1 is MNHNY and CDR2 is SVGAGI (reference sequence). CDR3 sequence (DNA): TGTGCCAGCAGTTACCTAGCGGGAACGAACACCGGGGAGCTGTTTTTT. Protein product: CASSYLAGTNTGELFF.

CDR3 DNA: TGTGCCAGCAGCTCCCAAGAAAAACTGTTTTTT. Translated, it gives CASSSQEKLFF. This chain connects TRBV7-6 to TRBJ1-4; no clear D gene. The CDR3 is 11 residues long. Per the germline V gene, CDR1 is SGHVS and CDR2 is FNYEAQ. V lost 4 bases, J lost 8 bases, and 5 bases lay in between.

V gene TRBV29-1 combines with J gene TRBJ1-2; the D gene is possibly TRBD1 (6 bases). Trimming took off 6 bases at V and 6 bases at J, with 20 bases between the two ends. The CDR3 length is 14 residues. CDR1 is SQVTM, CDR2 ANQGSEA, per germline. The CDR3 is CSVGKWTEGHGYTF. In DNA, the CDR3 is TGCAGCGTGGGGAAGTGGACAGAGGGACATGGCTACACCTTC.

This sequence joins TRBV6-1 and TRBJ1-4; D not certain. The CDR3 sequence is 14 residues long. Between the trimmed V and J ends, which lost 8 bases and 4 bases, there was a span of 14 bases. Per the germline V gene, CDR1 is MNHNS and CDR2 is SASEGT. In nucleotides, the CDR3 is TGTGCCAGCCGTCGGGATCGGGGTAATGAAAAACTGTTTTTT. Translation gives CASRRDRGNEKLFF.

The rearrangement uses TRBV7-8 and TRBJ1-5, with TRBD1 matching over 7 bases. Germline V gene lookup returns CDR1 SGHVS and CDR2 FQNEAQ. The CDR3 totals 14 residues. Unmatched junction bases numbered 3, after V lost 3 bases and J lost 4 bases. The CDR3 loop is CASSLDRRNQPQHF. CDR3 bases: TGTGCCAGCAGCTTGGACAGGAGGAATCAGCCCCAGCATTTT.

This clone was detected a few times. The V gene is TRBV9, the J gene TRBJ2-7; no firm D call. The V end was cut by 0 bases, the J end by 4 bases, with 11 bases between. Germline V gene sequence: CDR1 SGDLS, CDR2 YYNGEE. This CDR3 has 14 amino acids. CDR3: CASSVGLAGYEQYF. Here the CDR3 DNA reads TGTGCCAGCAGCGTAGGACTCGCCGGATACGAGCAGTACTTC.

This sequence joins TRBV19 and TRBJ1-3; no reliable D call. Germline CDR1 is LNHDA and CDR2 is SQIVND (reference sequence). CDR3 length: 15 residues. V was clipped by 3 bases and J by 0 bases, with 9 bases between them. Written as DNA, the CDR3 is TGTGCCAGTAGTATGAGGGCTCTCTCTGGAAACACCATATATTTT. Translation: CASSMRALSGNTIYF.

The rearrangement links TRBV18 to TRBJ1-5; the match to TRBD1 covers 8 bases. V trimming: 2 bases; J trimming: 6 bases; junction bases outside the gene matches: 6. The CDR3 length is 15 residues. The germline CDR1 and CDR2 sequences are KGHSH and LQKENI. CDR3 in DNA: TGTGCCAGCTCACCAAAGACAGGGGTAGGTCAGCCCCAGCATTTT. This sequence encodes CASSPKTGVGQPQHF.

The gene calls are TRBV4-1 and TRBJ2-4; D perhaps matches TRBD2 (6 bases). V was shortened by 0 bases and J by 0 bases, with 9 bases between the two germline ends. The CDR3 runs to 16 residues. Looked up from germline, CDR1 is MGHRA and CDR2 is YSYEKL. The CDR3 bases are TGCGCCAGCAGCCAAGAAACGGGACTAGCCAAAAACATTCAGTACTTC. Residues: CASSQETGLAKNIQYF.

The chain uses TRBV7-9 and TRBJ2-3; 11 nucleotides match TRBD2. This CDR3 has 16 amino acids. Germline assignment: CDR1 SEHNR and CDR2 FQNEAQ (reference sequence). Trimming at V came to 5 bases and at J to 3 bases, leaving 7 bases not matched to a gene. As DNA, the CDR3 is TGTGCCAGCAGCCCTTCCTCTAGCGGGAGGACAGATACGCAGTATTTT. Translating gives CASSPSSSGRTDTQYF.

The V call is TRBV18, the J call TRBJ2-2; TRBD2 agrees at 8 bases. The CDR3 is 15 amino acids. V lost 3 bases and J lost 5; bases outside the gene matches: 5. In germline, CDR1 is KGHSH, CDR2 LQKENI. DNA of the CDR3: TGTGCCAGCTCACCGACTAAGCGGGAGACCGGGGAGCTGTTTTTT. It specifies CASSPTKRETGELFF. The variable domain in full, with the rest retrieved from reference TRBV18 and TRBJ2-2, is NAGVMQNPRHLVRRRGQEARLRCSPMKGHSHVYWYRQLPEEGLKFMVYLQKENIIDESGMPKERFSAEFPKEGPSILRIQQVVRGDSAAYFCASSPTKRETGELFFGEGSRLTVL.

This sequence joins TRBV5-1 and TRBJ2-1, with 9 positions matching TRBD2. The CDR3 extends over 15 amino acids. V lost 3 bases, J lost 7 bases, and 8 bases stayed unmatched. Germline V gene sequence: CDR1 SGHRS, CDR2 YFSETQ. The CDR3 nucleotides are TGCGCCAGCAGCTCCGTAGCGGGAGTCGGGAATGAGCAGTTCTTC. Translation gives CASSSVAGVGNEQFF. Full variable domain (remainder filled in from reference TRBV5-1 and TRBJ2-1): KAGVTQTPRYLIKTRGQQVTLSCSPISGHRSVSWYQQTPGQGLQFLFEYFSETQRNKGNFPGRFSGRQFSNSRSEMNVSTLELGDSALYLCASSSVAGVGNEQFFGPGTRLTVL.